The 31 T cell receptor beta chains below all came from one sample that was sequenced in a study of T-cell memory formation after mild COVID-19. TCRdb ran MiXCR on the 5' RACE reads and lists one entry per CDR3 protein. The sample comprises 250,000 to 400,000 distinct CDR3 sequences, around an eighth of which are singletons, and around 23% rests with the top ten. Material: PBMCs or a T cell subset sorted from them (not recorded which). These TCRs come from a man between 18 and 29 years old who had mild COVID-19 (a few samples of this study predate the infection). Cell type and time point are not known.

This clonotype was detected a few times. The chain has TRBV10-3 and TRBJ1-3, with a weak D call TRBD1 (5 bases). The V gene lost 11 bases and the J gene lost 0 bases, with 8 bases spanning the gap. The CDR3 sequence is 12 residues long. Germline-derived CDR1 and CDR2 are ENHRY and SYGVKD. DNA of the CDR3: TGTGCCGCGGGGGGCTCTGGAAACACCATATATTTT. The encoded protein is CAAGGSGNTIYF.

The rearrangement joins TRBV4-2 to TRBJ1-6, with D perhaps matching TRBD1 (6 bases). This CDR3 contains 17 residues. The germline gives CDR1 LGHNA, CDR2 YNFKEQ. Trimming shortened V by 4 bases and J by 1 base, and 14 bases separated the two germline ends. The CDR3 region is CASSLIGQGSYNSPLHF. CDR3 coding DNA: TGTGCCAGCAGCCTCATCGGGCAGGGGTCCTATAATTCACCCCTCCACTTT.

The rearrangement joins TRBV10-3 to TRBJ2-1, with D possibly TRBD1 on 5 matching bases. Germline values: CDR1 ENHRY, CDR2 SYGVKD. Trimming shortened V by 2 bases and J by 0 bases, and 5 bases separated the two germline ends. The CDR3 sequence is 14 residues long. The DNA of the CDR3 is TGTGCCATCAGTGAGGGGGCCTCCTACAATGAGCAGTTCTTC. Its protein is CAISEGASYNEQFF.

V gene TRBV18 combines with J gene TRBJ2-7; D gene uncertain. The V gene's germline CDR1 is KGHSH and CDR2 LQKENI. V lost 0 bases, J lost 0 bases, and 3 bases lay in between. This CDR3 is built from 13 residues. The CDR3 protein is CASSPPASYEQYF. DNA of the CDR3: TGTGCCAGCTCACCACCGGCCTCCTACGAGCAGTACTTC.

This clonotype was found many times. The V gene is TRBV5-1, the J gene TRBJ2-1; D is perhaps TRBD2 (6 bases). The V gene lost 0 bases and the J gene lost 2 bases, with 9 bases spanning the gap. Germline V gene sequence: CDR1 SGHRS, CDR2 YFSETQ. The CDR3 consists of 15 residues. The CDR3 loop reads CASSLDGEAYNEQFF. CDR3 bases: TGCGCCAGCAGCTTGGATGGGGAGGCCTACAATGAGCAGTTCTTC.

As to this clonotype: A clone one base away is much larger, so this may be a read error. This chain uses TRBV11-1 with TRBJ1-2; 7 bases fit TRBD1. J was trimmed by 4 bases and V by 5 bases; bases with no gene match: 4. Germline V lookup: CDR1 SGHAT, CDR2 FQDESV (reference sequence). The CDR3 totals 13 residues. The chain's CDR3 is CASSPGQFYGYTF. DNA of the CDR3: TGTGCCAGCAGCCCGGGACAGTTCTATGGCTACACCTTC.

This chain connects TRBV6-2 or TRBV6-3 to TRBJ2-5; 8 bases are a match to TRBD2. This CDR3 has 12 amino acids. V gave up 2 bases and J gave up 10 bases; unmatched junction bases: 3. From germline, CDR1 is MNHEY and CDR2 SVGEGT. The CDR3 loop reads CASSYRGGGQYF. In DNA form, the CDR3 reads TGTGCCAGCAGTTACCGGGGGGGTGGCCAGTACTTC.

The chain couples TRBV5-1 to TRBJ2-7; D may be TRBD1 (6 bases). The V end was cut by 3 bases, the J end by 1 base, with 8 bases between. The length of the CDR3 is 13 residues. Germline loops: CDR1 SGHRS, CDR2 YFSETQ. CDR3 nucleotide sequence: TGCGCCAGCAGCTACAGGGTTTCCTACGAGCAGTACTTC. Translated: CASSYRVSYEQYF.

V is TRBV5-6 and J is TRBJ2-7; 7 positions match TRBD1. The CDR3 consists of 13 residues. V shed 5 bases and J 2 bases; nucleotides not matched to a gene: 4. Germline assignment: CDR1 SGHDT and CDR2 YYEEEE. The CDR3 region has the DNA TGTGCCAGCAGTTTTGGGACAGCCTACGAGCAGTACGTC. Translated, it gives CASSFGTAYEQYV.

This clonotype was found a few times. The chain couples TRBV5-1 to TRBJ2-7, with 8 bases fitting TRBD1. The CDR3 spans 16 residues. Germline lookup yields CDR1 SGHRS and CDR2 YFSETQ. The V gene end was trimmed by 0 bases and the J gene end by 2 bases; junction bases not matched to a gene: 7. In DNA form, the CDR3 reads TGCGCCAGCAGCTTGGCCAAGGGACAGGAAGCCTACGAGCAGTACTTC. It codes for CASSLAKGQEAYEQYF.

In its sample, this clonotype was seen many times. CDR3 nucleotide sequence: TGTGCCAGCAGTTGGACCGGGACTAGCTACGAGCAGTACTTC. Translating gives CASSWTGTSYEQYF. The gene calls are TRBV7-8 and TRBJ2-7, with 8 bases aligning to TRBD2. CDR3 length: 14 residues. Looked up from germline, CDR1 is SGHVS and CDR2 is FQNEAQ. The ends lost 6 bases at V and 3 bases at J; junction bases unmatched: 7.

This clonotype showed up many times. The chain has TRBV7-3 and TRBJ2-1; 7 bases match TRBD2. The CDR3 covers 12 residues. Trimming at V came to 2 bases and at J to 8 bases, leaving 0 bases not matched to a gene. Germline V gene data show CDR1 as SGHTA and CDR2 as FQGTGA. CDR3 DNA: TGTGCCAGCAGCTTAGGGGGGGATGAGCAGTTCTTC. It codes for CASSLGGDEQFF.

This clonotype was detected a few times. This chain uses TRBV25-1 with TRBJ2-1, with D possibly being TRBD2 (6 bases). CDR1 and CDR2 from the germline V gene are MGHDK and SYGVNS. The V end was cut by 8 bases, the J end by 3 bases, with 14 bases between. The CDR3 is 14 residues long. The CDR3 protein is CASRLGGDYNEQFF. The CDR3 DNA follows: TGTGCCAGCCGTCTTGGCGGGGACTACAATGAGCAGTTCTTC.

Only a few counts were recorded for this clonotype. The chain combines TRBV7-9 with TRBJ2-3, with 9 bases fitting TRBD2. Germline V CDR1 and CDR2: SEHNR, FQNEAQ (reference sequence). V was pared by 6 bases and J by 6 bases, with 4 bases of the junction left unmatched. The CDR3 is 13 amino acids. The CDR3 loop is CASRAAGGDTQYF. The CDR3 DNA follows: TGTGCCAGCAGAGCGGCGGGGGGGGATACGCAGTATTTT. The variable domain in full, with the rest retrieved from reference TRBV7-9 and TRBJ2-3, is DTGVSQNPRHKITKRGQNVTFRCDPISEHNRLYWYRQTLGQGPEFLTYFQNEAQLEKSRLLSDRFSAERPKGSFSTLEIQRTEQGDSAMYLCASRAAGGDTQYFGPGTRLTVL.

This clonotype was detected a few times. The chain has TRBV5-1 and TRBJ1-2, with D perhaps matching TRBD1 (6 bases). V gave up 4 bases and J gave up 4 bases, with 29 bases separating them. The CDR3 length is 19 residues. Germline V gene data show CDR1 as SGHRS and CDR2 as YFSETQ. CDR3 residues: CASSATITGISPWGYGYTF. CDR3 in DNA: TGCGCCAGCAGCGCCACCATCACAGGGATCTCACCCTGGGGCTATGGCTACACCTTC.

CDR3 sequence reads: CAISSQELSTDTQYF. CDR3 sequence (DNA): TGTGCCATCTCGAGTCAGGAGCTTAGCACAGATACGCAGTATTTT. The J gene is TRBJ2-3, the V gene TRBV10-3; D remains unclear. CDR3 size: 15 residues. The V gene's germline CDR1 is ENHRY and CDR2 SYGVKD. Deletions cut 8 bases from V and 0 bases from J, with 15 bases between.

This clonotype turned up a few times. The chain recombines TRBV5-1 with TRBJ2-2; 7 bases match TRBD1. CDR3 length: 16 amino acids. The germline V gene encodes CDR1 SGHRS and CDR2 YFSETQ. Unmatched junction bases numbered 3, after V lost 0 bases and J lost 1 base. The DNA for the CDR3 is TGCGCCAGCAGCTTGGCAAGGACAGGGAACACCGGGGAGCTGTTTTTT. Its translation is CASSLARTGNTGELFF.

The chain couples TRBV7-2 to TRBJ1-2; the D gene is possibly TRBD1 (5 bases). Trimming took 1 base from V and 5 from J, leaving 17 bases between them. The CDR3 spans 16 residues. In germline, CDR1 is SGHTA, CDR2 FQGNSA. The CDR3 nucleotides read TGTGCCAGCAGCTTAGTTACGGGGCCCTTCCATTATGGCTACACCTTC. Encoded protein: CASSLVTGPFHYGYTF.

This clonotype was counted only a few times. V is TRBV3-1 and J is TRBJ2-1; 7 bases are shared with TRBD1. The CDR3 extends over 17 amino acids. Trimming at V came to 1 base and at J to 8 bases, leaving 14 bases not matched to a gene. Germline V gene sequence: CDR1 LGHDT, CDR2 YNNKEL (reference sequence). The CDR3 nucleotides are TGTGCCAGCAGCCAAGCCGCAGGGGGACGGCGGGTCGATGAGCAGTTCTTC. Protein: CASSQAAGGRRVDEQFF.

V is TRBV20-1 and J is TRBJ2-5; D may match TRBD1 or TRBD2 (6 bases each). V was shortened by 5 bases and J by 4 bases, with 17 bases between the two germline ends. CDR1 is DFQATT, CDR2 SNEGSKA, per germline (reference sequence). The CDR3 sequence is 14 residues long. The DNA for the CDR3 is TGCAGTGCTGAGGGAAGGGGGGCCGGAGAGACCCAGTACTTC. It translates to CSAEGRGAGETQYF.

This clonotype was detected a few times. The rearrangement joins TRBV29-1 to TRBJ2-1; D ambiguous. The V end lost 1 base, the J end lost 13 bases, and 20 bases lay between the germline ends. Looked up from germline, CDR1 is SQVTM and CDR2 is ANQGSEA. The CDR3 runs to 14 residues. CDR3 amino acids: CSVEGGLGKDHQFF. The CDR3 nucleotides are TGCAGCGTTGAAGGTGGCCTCGGTAAAGACCACCAGTTCTTC.

This sequence joins TRBV12-3 or TRBV12-4 and TRBJ2-3; tentatively, D is TRBD2 (5 bases). The V end lost 7 bases, the J end lost 6 bases, and 11 bases lay between the germline ends. The CDR3 runs 12 residues. For the CDR3, the DNA is TGTGCCAGCAAACTAACGGGGGATACGCAGTATTTT. Protein: CASKLTGDTQYF.

The table lists this clonotype with a few counts. The CDR3 coding sequence is TGTGCCAGCAGGGCGCAATCAGATACGCAGTATTTT. Translated: CASRAQSDTQYF. The V gene is TRBV7-2, the J gene TRBJ2-3; D not certain. V dropped 6 bases and J dropped 4 bases, with 8 bases sitting between them. Germline V lookup: CDR1 SGHTA, CDR2 FQGNSA. The CDR3 spans 12 residues.

This clonotype appeared a few times. The chain links TRBV12-3 or TRBV12-4 to TRBJ2-7, with a tentative D call TRBD2 (5 bases). CDR3 length equals 12 residues. Trimming removed 5 bases from V and 7 bases from J, with 12 bases in between. CDR3 sequence: CASSPGLREQYF. In DNA, the CDR3 is TGTGCCAGCAGTCCCGGACTCCGGGAGCAGTACTTC.

In this sample, this clonotype turned up a few times. The rearrangement joins TRBV30 to TRBJ1-1; maybe TRBD1 (6 bases). V was clipped by 5 bases and J by 2 bases, with 9 bases between them. Germline V gives CDR1 GTSNPN, CDR2 SVGIG (reference sequence). CDR3 size: 12 residues. The CDR3 DNA reads TGTGCCTGGGTACAGGGAAACACTGAAGCTTTCTTT. This translates into CAWVQGNTEAFF. The full variable domain, in which reference TRBV30 and TRBJ1-1 provide the parts outside the CDR3, is SQTIHQWPATLVQPVGSPLSLECTVEGTSNPNLYWYRQAAGRGLQLLFYSVGIGQISSEVPQNLSASRPQDRQFILSSKKLLLSDSGFYLCAWVQGNTEAFFGQGTRLTVV.

The chain employs TRBV12-3 or TRBV12-4 and TRBJ2-3, with 7 bases aligning to TRBD2. This CDR3 comprises 13 residues. After removal of 4 bases from V and 4 bases from J, the junction contained 2 bases not matched to a gene. The CDR3 DNA reads as TGTGCCAGCAGTTGGACTAGATCAGATACGCAGTATTTT. It codes for CASSWTRSDTQYF.

In its sample, this clonotype was seen a few times. The chain couples TRBV4-3 to TRBJ1-5, with D hard to call. Between the trimmed V and J ends, which lost 0 bases and 2 bases, there was a span of 14 bases. Looked up from germline, CDR1 is LGHNA and CDR2 is YSLEER. The CDR3 sequence is 17 residues long. CDR3 nucleotides: TGCGCCAGCAGCCAAGATCACCGCTCCGGCCGCAATCAGCCCCAGCATTTT. Residues: CASSQDHRSGRNQPQHF.

The gene calls are TRBV12-3 or TRBV12-4 and TRBJ2-1; unclear D gene. V was cut by 6 bases and J by 7 bases, with 13 bases left in between. The CDR3 sequence is 13 residues long. CDR3 protein: CASRRTPQNEQFF. CDR3 DNA: TGTGCCAGCAGAAGGACCCCGCAGAATGAGCAGTTCTTC.

This clonotype was found a few times. J is TRBJ2-2 and V is TRBV9, with 7 bases identical to TRBD2. Trimming cost V 0 bases and J 1 base; bases outside gene matches: 6. Per the germline V gene, CDR1 is SGDLS and CDR2 is YYNGEE. The CDR3 totals 17 residues. CDR3 DNA sequence: TGTGCCAGCAGCGTAGCTTCAGGCGGGGGGAACACCGGGGAGCTGTTTTTT. Translated, it gives CASSVASGGGNTGELFF.

Many counts were recorded for this clonotype. The genes are TRBV5-1 and TRBJ2-1; D is uncertain. Germline CDR1 is SGHRS and CDR2 is YFSETQ. Deletions cut 3 bases from V and 5 bases from J, with 3 bases between. This CDR3 region has 11 residues. In DNA form, the CDR3 reads TGCGCCAGCAGCTGGGACAATGAGCAGTTCTTC. This gives the protein CASSWDNEQFF.

The genes are TRBV6-5 and TRBJ1-4, with D unresolved. Trimming shortened V by 7 bases and J by 8 bases, and 14 bases separated the two germline ends. The CDR3 length is 13 residues. The germline CDR1 and CDR2 sequences are MNHEY and SVGAGI. The CDR3: CASTRGVGEKLFF. The CDR3 coding sequence is TGTGCCAGCACCCGGGGAGTCGGGGAAAAACTGTTTTTT.